The 19 T cell receptor beta chains below all came from one sample that was sequenced in a study of T-cell memory formation after mild COVID-19. TCRdb re-analysed the 5' RACE reads in MiXCR, keeping a single row per CDR3 protein. The table lists around 33,000 distinct CDR3 sequences, 21% of them singletons. The material sequenced was PBMCs or a T cell subset sorted from them (not recorded which). All receptors derive from an adult who had mild COVID-19 (a few samples of this study predate the infection). Cell type and time point are not known.

This sequence joins TRBV5-4 and TRBJ1-1, with TRBD1 identical over 7 bases. CDR3 length: 17 amino acids. Per germline, CDR1 SGHNT and CDR2 YYREEE (reference sequence). J was trimmed by 2 bases and V by 1 base; bases with no gene match: 11. In DNA, the CDR3 is TGTGCCAGCAGCTTGAGAACAGGGGCAGATTCTAACACTGAAGCTTTCTTT. Protein sequence: CASSLRTGADSNTEAFF.

This clonotype was detected many times. The chain employs TRBV18 and TRBJ2-7; the match to TRBD2 covers 10 bases. CDR3 length: 18 residues. CDR1 and CDR2 (germline): KGHSH, LQKENI. Unmatched junction bases numbered 11, after V lost 2 bases and J lost 1 base. The DNA of the CDR3 is TGTGCCAGCTCACCAGCCCTAGCGGGAGTGATTAAGTCCTACGAGCAGTACTTC. It codes for CASSPALAGVIKSYEQYF.

This chain joins TRBV5-1 and TRBJ1-1; maybe TRBD1 (5 bases). With 4 bases removed from V and 1 base from J, the gap between germline ends came to 11 bases. This CDR3 contains 14 residues. Germline V gene data show CDR1 as SGHRS and CDR2 as YFSETQ. This CDR3 is CASSTYGGNTEAFF. The CDR3 DNA follows: TGCGCCAGCAGCACTTACGGGGGGAACACTGAAGCTTTCTTT.

The V gene is TRBV29-1, the J gene TRBJ1-6; 7 nucleotides line up with TRBD1. Trimming at V came to 5 bases and at J to 7 bases, leaving 2 bases not matched to a gene. The CDR3 spans 12 residues. Germline CDR1 and CDR2: SQVTM and ANQGSEA. As DNA, the CDR3 is TGCAGCGTTTCGACAGGGAATTCACCCCTCCACTTT. This sequence encodes CSVSTGNSPLHF.

This clonotype occurred a few times. The chain couples TRBV7-8 to TRBJ2-7; 9 positions match TRBD1. The J segment lost 1 base and the V segment lost 5 bases, leaving 15 bases of the junction unmatched. The CDR3 runs 18 residues. Germline assignment: CDR1 SGHVS and CDR2 FQNEAQ. The DNA for the CDR3 is TGTGCCAGCAGCCGAGCTACAGGGGGCCATGGAGCATCCTACGAGCAGTACTTC. Protein: CASSRATGGHGASYEQYF.

This clonotype has ten or more counts. The chain recombines TRBV15 with TRBJ2-1, with 11 bases fitting TRBD2. The junction had 4 bases not matched to a gene; V was cut back by 5 bases and J by 4 bases. Germline CDR1 is LNHNV and CDR2 is YYDKDF (reference sequence). The CDR3 runs to 15 residues. The CDR3 reads CATSGGTSGYNEQFF. The CDR3 DNA reads as TGTGCCACCAGCGGAGGGACTAGCGGTTACAATGAGCAGTTCTTC.

The rearrangement links TRBV12-3 or TRBV12-4 to TRBJ1-2; 8 bases fit TRBD1. The CDR3 extends over 13 amino acids. Trimming at V came to 6 bases and at J to 8 bases, leaving 8 bases not matched to a gene. This CDR3 is CASSPGGRGGYTF. The CDR3, as DNA: TGTGCCAGCAGCCCAGGGGGCCGGGGGGGCTACACCTTC.

This clonotype rates as medium-sized. The rearrangement links TRBV7-2 to TRBJ2-3; 10 bases align to TRBD2. The CDR3 extends over 17 amino acids. Per the germline V gene, CDR1 is SGHTA and CDR2 is FQGNSA. The V gene end was trimmed by 5 bases and the J gene end by 0 bases; junction bases not matched to a gene: 8. The CDR3, as DNA: TGTGCCAGCAGCCGGACTAGCGGTCTCTCTAGCACAGATACGCAGTATTTT. This encodes CASSRTSGLSSTDTQYF.

The sample holds many counts of this clonotype. V usage is TRBV5-1 and J usage is TRBJ1-5; tentatively, D is TRBD1 (5 bases). Germline V gene sequence: CDR1 SGHRS, CDR2 YFSETQ. This CDR3 contains 15 residues. V was shortened by 4 bases and J by 6 bases, with 17 bases between the two germline ends. CDR3 residues: CASSAGLPGRQPQHF. CDR3 sequence (DNA): TGCGCCAGCAGCGCGGGCCTCCCGGGGCGTCAGCCCCAGCATTTT.

Ten or more counts support this clonotype. The chain has TRBV5-1 and TRBJ2-7, with 9 bases lining up with TRBD2. Germline V gene lookup returns CDR1 SGHRS and CDR2 YFSETQ. CDR3 length: 14 residues. The V gene end was trimmed by 4 bases and the J gene end by 9 bases; junction bases not matched to a gene: 11. CDR3: CASSPRTSDSGQYF. CDR3 in DNA: TGCGCCAGCAGCCCCCGGACTAGCGATTCCGGGCAGTACTTC.

This clonotype occurred many times. V is TRBV2 and J is TRBJ2-1; TRBD1 aligns across 7 bases. The CDR3 extends over 13 amino acids. Trimming at V came to 4 bases and at J to 8 bases, leaving 5 bases not matched to a gene. Germline V gene sequence: CDR1 SNHLY, CDR2 FYNNEI. CDR3 protein: CASSATGYDEQFF. Written as DNA, the CDR3 is TGTGCCAGCAGTGCGACAGGGTACGATGAGCAGTTCTTC.

This clonotype was recorded many times. The chain couples TRBV7-8 to TRBJ1-6; D ambiguous. With 0 bases removed from V and 4 bases from J, the gap between germline ends came to 13 bases. Germline V lookup: CDR1 SGHVS, CDR2 FQNEAQ. This CDR3 comprises 17 residues. In nucleotides, the CDR3 is TGTGCCAGCAGCTTAGCGAGCCGGGGAACTTATAATTCACCCCTCCACTTT. It translates to CASSLASRGTYNSPLHF.

This clonotype has a count of ten or more. The chain links TRBV6-5 to TRBJ2-7; tentatively, D is TRBD1 (6 bases). The CDR3 runs to 13 residues. V lost 5 bases to trimming and J lost 2 bases, with 10 bases between them. The V gene's germline CDR1 is MNHEY and CDR2 SVGAGI. CDR3 in DNA: TGTGCCAGCAGTGAACAGGGACCCTACGAGCAGTACTTC. It translates to CASSEQGPYEQYF.

The chain is built from TRBV4-1 and TRBJ2-7; 9 positions agree with TRBD2. This CDR3 spans 14 amino acids. Germline-derived CDR1 and CDR2 are MGHRA and YSYEKL. V shed 1 base and J 5 bases; nucleotides not matched to a gene: 3. CDR3 region: CASSQVGTSNEQYF. The CDR3 DNA is TGCGCCAGCAGCCAAGTCGGGACTAGCAACGAGCAGTACTTC.

This clonotype was seen repeatedly, ten times or more. This chain connects TRBV7-2 to TRBJ2-1; D not certain. Between the trimmed V and J ends, which lost 8 bases and 8 bases, there was a span of 19 bases. The CDR3 spans 14 residues. CDR1 is SGHTA and CDR2 is FQGNSA in the germline V gene. CDR3 amino acids: CASVKDGFIDEQFF. In DNA form, the CDR3 reads TGTGCCAGCGTAAAAGACGGTTTTATCGATGAGCAGTTCTTC. The full variable domain, completed using reference TRBV7-2 and TRBJ2-1, is GAGVSQSPSNKVTEKGKDVELRCDPISGHTALYWYRQSLGQGLEFLIYFQGNSAPDKSGLPSDRFSAERTGGSVSTLTIQRTQQEDSAVYLCASVKDGFIDEQFFGPGTRLTVL.

The chain links TRBV5-1 to TRBJ2-1; D possibly corresponds to TRBD2 (6 bases). Between the trimmed V and J ends, which lost 4 bases and 8 bases, there was a span of 22 bases. CDR3 length equals 16 residues. Germline V gives CDR1 SGHRS, CDR2 YFSETQ. CDR3 in DNA: TGCGCCAGCAGCCCACGACTAGTAAGCCGGGGCCATGAGCAGTTCTTC. Protein: CASSPRLVSRGHEQFF. The variable domain in full, completed from reference TRBV5-1 and TRBJ2-1, reads KAGVTQTPRYLIKTRGQQVTLSCSPISGHRSVSWYQQTPGQGLQFLFEYFSETQRNKGNFPGRFSGRQFSNSRSEMNVSTLELGDSALYLCASSPRLVSRGHEQFFGPGTRLTVL.

J is TRBJ2-7 and V is TRBV4-2, with 9 bases aligning to TRBD1. CDR3 length: 16 residues. With V trimmed by 5 bases and J by 2 bases, 10 bases remained unmatched. Germline values: CDR1 LGHNA, CDR2 YNFKEQ. The CDR3 DNA follows: TGTGCCAGCAGCTACTTCGCGGGACAGGGTACCTACGAGCAGTACTTC. Its protein is CASSYFAGQGTYEQYF.

This chain connects TRBV20-1 to TRBJ1-5; D remains ambiguous. The CDR3 spans 14 residues. The germline gives CDR1 DFQATT, CDR2 SNEGSKA (reference sequence). The ends were cut back, 6 bases at V and 3 bases at J, with 15 bases in the middle. The CDR3 spells CSAHPRVFNQPQHF. The CDR3 DNA sequence: TGCAGTGCCCACCCGAGGGTCTTCAATCAGCCCCAGCATTTT.

The table lists this clonotype with a few counts. The chain's CDR3 is CASSVVGDTEAFF. DNA for the CDR3: TGTGCCAGCAGCGTAGTGGGGGACACTGAAGCTTTCTTT. The gene calls are TRBV9 and TRBJ1-1, with D possibly being TRBD1 (5 bases). Per the germline V gene, CDR1 is SGDLS and CDR2 is YYNGEE. The CDR3 covers 13 residues. Trimming took 0 bases from V and 3 from J, leaving 6 bases between them.